The present T cell receptor beta chain was sequenced within a study of T cells in women clearing cervical HPV infection listed by TCRdb under 2018. Context from the whole study: The cases were under 30 women with histologically confirmed HPV16-related CIN3 or worse, and 2 of these cases were invasive cancers. The controls were around 25 women whose single incident HPV16 infection cleared within 12 months with no development of precancer or cancer. Blood from cases was collected at the visit where the lesion was first found, while blood from controls was collected once the infection could no longer be detected. Among cases, blood sampling came a median of almost 150 days after lesion detection, with an interquartile range of about 85 to 220 days. Since HLA typing was available for only a few women, HLA type could not be ruled out as a confounder. An exploratory proof-of-principle case-control study, nested within the Guanacaste HPV Natural History Study in Costa Rica, was conducted to compare TCR repertoires across cervical HPV16 outcomes. Cases and controls were matched on age within five years and on year of sample collection. Cases had a median age of almost 35 years compared with roughly 41 for controls, and baseline characteristics showed no significant differences between the groups. The parent cohort enrolled 10,049 women aged 18 or older in Guanacaste, Costa Rica, in 1993 to 1994 and followed the women for seven years. Five blinded duplicates per group were added as quality controls, so that 60 or so samples were obtained: around 50 participants and 10 replicates. Beyond this particular receptor, the publication reports: Because the number of T cells per sample was unknown, the richness differences could reflect varying T-cell content rather than repertoire biology. Random forest classifiers combining richness and V gene abundances distinguished cases from controls with an estimated AUC of approximately 0.83. Because of the cross-sectional design, the study could not determine whether the associations came before infection or resulted from infection, and neither effector/memory subsets nor HPV-specific T cells were isolated. TCR repertoire richness was significantly higher in CIN3+ cases than in controls across sequencing depths, while evenness did not differ.

The immunoSEQ assay used multiplex PCR to amplify TCR beta CDR3 regions from an average of approximately 1,200 ng of genomic DNA per sample. To correct primer bias, the assay used a complete synthetic TCR repertoire to set an amplification baseline. Amplicons were sequenced on the Illumina platform. Regarding the original processing steps: Sequences were error-corrected by clustering with frequency ratios and a modified nearest-neighbor algorithm and were then analyzed in the immunoSEQ Analyzer with IMGT gene definitions. At each rarefaction depth, TCR richness and evenness were averaged over 20 rarefaction repeats, and samples with fewer sequences than the depth were excluded. Wilcoxon rank sum tests with FDR correction were used to compare V, D and J gene relative abundances between the groups. An intraclass correlation of 95% to 97% for TCR richness and an average of roughly 76% across 66 gene segments were obtained from the blinded duplicates. In its TCRdb copy, this immuneACCESS table keeps in-frame sequences only and misses some clones. Where compared with another copy, unresolved V genes explain less than half of these, and the others have no known cause. The DNA gave D and trimming, while V, J and clone size come from that table. This sample's records show 36,000 or so clones. The top ten clones comprise under 8% of the sample.

Regarding this clone: Its recognized antigen is unknown.

Every participant had a single incident cervical HPV16 infection, and women with prevalent HPV16 infections were excluded. Cervical HPV DNA was detected with MY09/MY11 PCR, and genotyping was done with dot-blot hybridization. Around 14 mL of heparinized blood was centrifuged, after which the buffy coat was aliquoted, frozen at -30 degrees C, and then stored at -80 degrees C. QIAGEN kits were used to extract genomic DNA from buffy coat specimens. This receptor was identified in a woman between 18 and 70 years old with a cervical HPV16 infection that either progressed to CIN3+ or cleared (not recorded which). The material sequenced was blood buffy coat.

The CDR3 bases that were read are TGCAGTGTTACTACCGGGACAGGTTCTCCCTACGAG. The translation is CSVTTGTGSPYE. The full CDR3 protein reads CSVTTGTGSPYEQYF. This receptor chain uses TRBV20-1 and TRBJ2-7; TRBD1 aligns with 8 central bases. The sequence runs out 3 residues before the end of the CDR3; the remainder is reconstructed from the germline J gene. CDR1 and CDR2, per the germline V gene (reference sequence), are DFQATT and SNEGSKA. Trimming removed 7 bases from V and 2 bases from J; the gene matches leave 13 bases unexplained. The CDR3 runs 15 residues from the cysteine to the phenylalanine. Shown are 36 bases from within the CDR3, in frame from base 1.